The 2 T cell receptor beta chains reported below all come from one sample, sequenced in a study of B cell selection in AIRE deficiency. Method: immunoSEQ multiplex PCR; TCRdb's copy keeps in-frame clones and lacks some. The data show 21,000 or so clones, with around 97% seen just once and 0.3% held by the top ten. Conventional CD4 T cells were sorted as CD4+CD127+ cells. Sequenced sample: conventional CD4+ T cells sorted from PBMCs. The receptors here all came from a human donor with AIRE deficiency.

The V call is TRBV6-1, the J call TRBJ2-2; 9 bases match TRBD2. Trimming at V came to 3 bases and at J to 0 bases, leaving 2 bases not matched to a gene. Germline V gene lookup returns CDR1 MNHNS and CDR2 SASEGT. CDR3 size: 16 residues. The CDR3 reads CASSDIAGANTGELFF. The DNA for the CDR3 is TGTGCCAGCAGTGACATAGCGGGAGCGAACACCGGGGAGCTGTTTTTT.

CDR3 residues: CASSPNSGGAFDEQFF. CDR3 in DNA: TGTGCCAGCTCACCCAATAGCGGGGGGGCTTTCGATGAGCAGTTCTTC. The chain uses TRBV18 and TRBJ2-1; TRBD2 matches 11 bases. The CDR3 consists of 16 residues. With 3 bases clipped from V and 8 bases from J, the junction kept 9 bases outside the gene matches. Germline V lookup: CDR1 KGHSH, CDR2 LQKENI. Filled out from reference TRBV18 and TRBJ2-1, the complete variable domain reads NAGVMQNPRHLVRRRGQEARLRCSPMKGHSHVYWYRQLPEEGLKFMVYLQKENIIDESGMPKERFSAEFPKEGPSILRIQQVVRGDSAAYFCASSPNSGGAFDEQFFGPGTRLTVL.